This T cell receptor beta chain derives from a study of blood T cell repertoires in COVID-19. About the study: Nucleic acid was either cDNA or gDNA, and it came from T cells, B-cell-depleted T cells, or PBMCs.

The CDR3 has 13 amino acids. Trimming at V came to 3 bases and at J to 8 bases, leaving 6 bases not matched to a gene. Germline loops: CDR1 DFQATT, CDR2 SNEGSKA (reference sequence). Original handling: Amplified reference gene primers provided the basis for estimating nucleated cell counts. Method: immunoSEQ multiplex PCR; TCRdb's copy keeps in-frame clones and lacks some. V, J and clone size were drawn from that table, and D and trimming were deduced from the DNA. The sample carries about 97,000 clones, about 85% recorded once. J is TRBJ2-4 and V is TRBV20-1; 8 bases match TRBD1. Sequenced sample: peripheral blood. The TCR comes from a man aged 60-69 years with acute or convalescent COVID-19. The CDR3 loop reads CSASFRGPDIQYF. The DNA of the CDR3 is TGCAGTGCTAGTTTCAGGGGGCCTGACATTCAGTACTTC.